A selection of T cell receptor beta chains follows, all from one sample in a study of T-cell reconstitution after alpha-beta-depleted transplantation in children. TCRdb passed the PCR reads through MiXCR, listing each CDR3 protein once. The sample records about 610,000 distinct CDR3 sequences, about 10% being singletons. This specimen consisted of PBMCs from the stem cell graft donor, obtained from the stem cell graft. All receptors derive from a human donor who donated a stem cell graft to a child with acute myeloid leukemia. The CDR3 runs from the conserved cysteine through the conserved F or W. D genes are given only for firm matches. Clone size is shown for a subset of rows, as once, few, many or a class of expanded clone.

clone_size j_call d_call v_call cdr3_aa cdr3_nt
many TRBJ2-1 - TRBV12-1 CASSKGQGSCNEQFF TGTGCCAGCAGCAAAGGACAGGGATCGTGCAATGAGCAGTTCTTC
few TRBJ1-5 - TRBV20-1 CSASAYRGNQPQHF TGCAGTGCTAGTGCATACAGGGGCAATCAGCCCCAGCATTTT
- TRBJ1-2 - TRBV29-1 CSVVGQDSVGYGYTF TGCAGCGTTGTCGGACAAGACTCTGTCGGCTATGGCTACACCTTC
many TRBJ2-2 TRBD2 TRBV6-2/TRBV6-3 CASRPTSLGELFF TGTGCCAGCAGACCGACTAGCCTCGGGGAGCTGTTTTTT
few TRBJ2-3 TRBD2 TRBV6-2/TRBV6-3 CASSYQGLAGMEDTQYF TGTGCCAGCAGTTACCAGGGACTAGCGGGGATGGAAGATACGCAGTATTTT
- TRBJ2-7 - TRBV20-1 CSAPGGAGEWHEQYF TGCAGTGCACCTGGGGGGGCGGGAGAGTGGCACGAGCAGTACTTC
few TRBJ1-4 - TRBV5-1 CASSFDTDEKLFF TGCGCCAGCAGCTTTGACACGGATGAAAAACTGTTTTTT
- TRBJ2-3 - TRBV5-1 CASSKDLTDTQYF TGCGCCAGCAGCAAGGATCTCACAGATACGCAGTATTTT
many TRBJ2-3 TRBD2 TRBV6-5 CASSYFGSGIADTQYF TGTGCCAGCAGTTACTTTGGTAGCGGGATCGCAGATACGCAGTATTTT
- TRBJ2-3 - TRBV29-1 CSVEVSGVGADTQYF TGCAGCGTTGAGGTCTCCGGGGTAGGGGCAGATACGCAGTATTTT
few TRBJ1-2 - TRBV10-3 CAISGDMNYGYTF TGTGCCATCAGTGGTGACATGAACTATGGCTACACCTTC
few TRBJ2-2 - TRBV20-1 CSARIVAANTGELFF TGCAGTGCTAGAATCGTAGCCGCGAACACCGGGGAGCTGTTTTTT
many TRBJ2-7 - TRBV5-1 CASSSQTRDEQYF TGCGCCAGCAGCTCGCAGACAAGGGACGAGCAGTACTTC
many TRBJ2-7 - TRBV3-1 CASSQDGPRYEQYF TGTGCCAGCAGCCAAGACGGCCCGCGCTACGAGCAGTACTTC
- TRBJ2-3 - TRBV19 CASSILGTDTQYF TGTGCCAGTAGTATACTCGGGACAGATACGCAGTATTTT
many TRBJ2-1 - TRBV4-3 CASSQGLDNEQFF TGCGCCAGCAGCCAAGGTCTGGACAATGAGCAGTTCTTC
many TRBJ1-1 TRBD1 TRBV2 CASKGQYTEAFF TGTGCCAGCAAGGGACAGTACACTGAAGCTTTCTTT
many TRBJ1-1 - TRBV5-1 CASSFGALAGNTEAFF TGCGCCAGCAGCTTCGGCGCATTAGCGGGGAACACTGAAGCTTTCTTT
- TRBJ2-7 TRBD2 TRBV7-3 CASSLGAGGREQYF TGTGCCAGCAGCTTGGGGGCGGGAGGAAGGGAGCAGTACTTC
many TRBJ2-1 TRBD2 TRBV6-2/TRBV6-3 CASSHIGAGVSYNEQFF TGTGCCAGCAGTCATATTGGAGCGGGAGTCTCCTACAATGAGCAGTTCTTC
few TRBJ2-7 TRBD2 TRBV7-6 CASSLSVAGPYEQYF TGTGCCAGCAGCTTATCGGTAGCGGGTCCCTACGAGCAGTACTTC
many TRBJ1-5 - TRBV12-3/TRBV12-4 CASSQGAGGNQPQHF TGTGCCAGCAGTCAAGGGGCGGGGGGCAATCAGCCCCAGCATTTT
- TRBJ2-6 TRBD1 TRBV3-1 CASSLVRTGGASGANVLTF TGTGCCAGCAGCTTGGTAAGGACAGGGGGCGCCTCTGGGGCCAACGTCCTGACTTTC
- TRBJ2-1 TRBD2 TRBV7-2 CASSLLAGGLNEQFF TGTGCCAGCAGCTTATTAGCGGGAGGTCTCAATGAGCAGTTCTTC
many TRBJ2-3 TRBD2 TRBV3-1 CASSPLRSGGSTDTQYF TGTGCCAGCAGCCCCCTAAGGAGCGGGGGGAGCACAGATACGCAGTATTTT
many TRBJ2-1 TRBD2 TRBV3-1 CASSQAGLAGGSSNEQFF TGTGCCAGCAGCCAAGCCGGGCTAGCGGGAGGATCAAGTAATGAGCAGTTCTTC
many TRBJ2-7 - TRBV20-1 CSASKRERREQYF TGCAGTGCTAGCAAACGGGAGCGACGGGAGCAGTACTTC
- TRBJ2-5 TRBD1 TRBV10-3 CAIREGTGTQETQYF TGTGCCATCAGAGAGGGGACAGGGACTCAAGAGACCCAGTACTTC
- TRBJ2-5 - TRBV29-1 CSVSSWDQETQYF TGCAGCGTTTCCTCCTGGGACCAAGAGACCCAGTACTTC
- TRBJ2-5 - TRBV9 CASSVARGRETQYF TGTGCCAGCAGCGTAGCTAGGGGAAGGGAGACCCAGTACTTC
- TRBJ2-5 TRBD1 TRBV15 CATSRDLGRGLGSGLLATQYF TGTGCCACCAGCAGAGATCTAGGCAGGGGGCTTGGTAGTGGTCTCCTCGCGACCCAGTACTTC
few TRBJ1-5 - TRBV7-2 CASSLAHGESTPQHF TGTGCCAGCAGCTTAGCGCACGGTGAATCGACGCCCCAGCATTTT
- TRBJ2-2 - TRBV6-2/TRBV6-3 CASTRLAAGELFF TGTGCCAGCACTCGCTTGGCGGCCGGGGAGCTGTTTTTT
- TRBJ2-5 - TRBV20-1 CSAPKEGLLETQYF TGCAGTGCTCCAAAGGAGGGCCTTTTGGAGACCCAGTACTTC
- TRBJ2-3 TRBD2 TRBV20-1 CGARVGGTDTQYF TGCGGTGCTAGAGTGGGAGGGACAGATACGCAGTATTTT
many TRBJ2-1 - TRBV5-4 CASSPMTSDNEQFF TGTGCCAGCAGCCCGATGACTAGTGACAATGAGCAGTTCTTC
few TRBJ1-2 TRBD1 TRBV6-1 CASSPPRDRGKGYTF TGTGCCAGCTCCCCTCCCCGGGACAGGGGAAAAGGCTACACCTTC
- TRBJ2-7 - TRBV12-3/TRBV12-4 CASSVQAGYEQYF TGTGCCAGCAGTGTGCAGGCCGGCTACGAGCAGTACTTC
- TRBJ2-5 TRBD2 TRBV4-2 CASSQDWREGLQETQYF TGTGCCAGCAGCCAAGATTGGCGGGAGGGCCTTCAAGAGACCCAGTACTTC
- TRBJ2-5 - TRBV4-3 CASSQDGSLTGAQYF TGCGCCAGCAGCCAAGACGGTAGCCTCACGGGGGCCCAGTACTTC
- TRBJ1-2 - TRBV7-2 CASSLDGTENYGYTF TGTGCCAGCAGCTTAGATGGGACCGAGAACTATGGCTACACCTTC
many TRBJ2-1 - TRBV25-1 CASSMGLNEQFF TGTGCCAGCAGTATGGGTCTAAATGAGCAGTTCTTC
many TRBJ2-3 TRBD2 TRBV29-1 CSGGLARTPGTDTQYF TGCAGCGGGGGACTAGCCCGAACCCCGGGCACAGATACGCAGTATTTT
few TRBJ1-1 - TRBV29-1 CSPSGIGNTEAFF TGCAGCCCCTCGGGAATCGGGAACACTGAAGCTTTCTTT
few TRBJ2-3 - TRBV6-5 CASSYTPRPSPDTQYF TGTGCCAGCAGTTACACCCCGCGTCCCAGTCCAGATACGCAGTATTTT
- TRBJ2-5 - TRBV2 CASSDRGHKIQETQYF TGTGCCAGCAGTGATCGGGGACATAAAATCCAAGAGACCCAGTACTTC
few TRBJ2-5 - TRBV20-1 CSAKMSPRETQYF TGCAGTGCTAAAATGTCCCCCAGAGAGACCCAGTACTTC
- TRBJ2-7 TRBD2 TRBV5-1 CASSVRASGTYEQYF TGCGCCAGCAGCGTGAGGGCTAGCGGGACCTACGAGCAGTACTTC
- TRBJ2-1 TRBD2 TRBV24-1 CATEPGGRYNEQFF TGTGCCACCGAACCCGGCGGGAGGTACAATGAGCAGTTCTTC
- TRBJ2-7 - TRBV28 CASSLPIYEQYF TGTGCCAGCAGTTTACCAATCTACGAGCAGTACTTC
many TRBJ1-4 - TRBV7-2 CASSLGEQLAGKLFF TGTGCCAGCAGCTTAGGGGAGCAGCTTGCGGGAAAACTGTTTTTT
many TRBJ2-7 - TRBV6-5 CASSYFAGAYEQYF TGTGCCAGCAGTTACTTTGCAGGGGCCTACGAGCAGTACTTC
- TRBJ2-5 - TRBV7-3 CASSLRASLGETQYF TGTGCCAGCTCGCTTCGGGCCAGCCTGGGGGAGACCCAGTACTTC
many TRBJ2-2 - TRBV25-1 CASSESGTGTGELFF TGTGCCAGCAGTGAAAGTGGGACGGGGACCGGGGAGCTGTTTTTT